This T cell receptor (beta chain) was found in a study of blood T cell repertoires in COVID-19. Looking at the study overall: From the United States, Italy and Spain came samples of acute and convalescent COVID-19. PBMCs, B-cell-depleted T cells, or T cells provided the cDNA or gDNA that made up the material.

In the authors' methods: Researchers report that nucleated cell counts were estimated from reference gene primer amplification. The method was immunoSEQ multiplex PCR; TCRdb's version includes in-frame clones alone and lacks a portion of them. For V, J and clone size, that table is used; D and trimming come from the DNA. The repertoire consists of about 75,000 clones, with around nine tenths occurring once and the leading ten covering approximately 19%. Looked up from germline, CDR1 is LGHDT and CDR2 is YNNKEL (reference sequence). The V and J ends lost 4 bases and 7 bases respectively, with 8 bases between them. The CDR3 runs 12 residues.

The origin of this receptor is a human donor in a cohort sampled during active COVID-19. This sequence joins TRBV3-1 (or the pseudogene TRBV3-2) and TRBJ1-5; no reliable D call. Source material: peripheral blood. The DNA for the CDR3 is TGTGCCAGCAGCCGACCCGGGCAGCCCCAGCATTTT. This sequence encodes CASSRPGQPQHF.